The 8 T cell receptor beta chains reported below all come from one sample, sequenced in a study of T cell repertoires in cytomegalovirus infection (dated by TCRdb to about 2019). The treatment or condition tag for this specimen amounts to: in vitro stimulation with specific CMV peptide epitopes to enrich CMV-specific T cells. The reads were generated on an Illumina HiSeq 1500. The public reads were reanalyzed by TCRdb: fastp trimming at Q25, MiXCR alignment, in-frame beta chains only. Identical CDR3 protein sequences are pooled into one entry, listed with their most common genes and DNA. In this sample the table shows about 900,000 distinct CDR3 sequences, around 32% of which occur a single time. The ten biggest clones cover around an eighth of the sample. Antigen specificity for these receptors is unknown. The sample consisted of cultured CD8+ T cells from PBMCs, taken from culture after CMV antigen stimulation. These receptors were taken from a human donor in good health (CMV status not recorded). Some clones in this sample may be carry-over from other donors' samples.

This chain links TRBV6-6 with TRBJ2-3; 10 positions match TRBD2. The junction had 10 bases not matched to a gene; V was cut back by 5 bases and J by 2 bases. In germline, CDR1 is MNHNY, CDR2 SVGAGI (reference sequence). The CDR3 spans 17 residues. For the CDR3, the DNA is TGTGCCAGCAGTAGCACAACTAGCGGGGCCATCACAGATACGCAGTATTTT. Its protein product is CASSSTTSGAITDTQYF.

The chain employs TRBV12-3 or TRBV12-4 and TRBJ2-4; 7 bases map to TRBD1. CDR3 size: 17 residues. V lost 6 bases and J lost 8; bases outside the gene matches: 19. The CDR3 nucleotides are TGTGCCAGCAGCCAAAGGGGGCTAGCCCTACCGGCGGACATTCAGTACTTC. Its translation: CASSQRGLALPADIQYF.

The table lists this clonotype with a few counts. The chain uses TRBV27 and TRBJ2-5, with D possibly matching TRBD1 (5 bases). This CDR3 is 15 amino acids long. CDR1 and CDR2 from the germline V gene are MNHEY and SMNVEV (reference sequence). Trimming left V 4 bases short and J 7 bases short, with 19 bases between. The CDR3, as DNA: TGTGCCAGCAGTTCTCCGCAGGGCCTCACGGGGACCCAGTACTTC. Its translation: CASSSPQGLTGTQYF.

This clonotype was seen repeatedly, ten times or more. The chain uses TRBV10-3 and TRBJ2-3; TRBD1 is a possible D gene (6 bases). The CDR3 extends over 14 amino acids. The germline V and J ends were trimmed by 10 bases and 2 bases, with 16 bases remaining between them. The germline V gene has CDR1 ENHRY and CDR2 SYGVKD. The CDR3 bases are TGTGCCACCGCCGAAGGGGGATACACAGATACGCAGTATTTT. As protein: CATAEGGYTDTQYF.

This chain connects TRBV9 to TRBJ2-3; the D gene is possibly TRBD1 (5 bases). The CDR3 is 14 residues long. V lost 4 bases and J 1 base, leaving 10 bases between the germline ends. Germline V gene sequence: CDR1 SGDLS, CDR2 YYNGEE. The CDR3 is CASSNTRGTDTQYF. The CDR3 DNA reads TGTGCCAGCAGCAACACCAGGGGCACAGATACGCAGTATTTT.

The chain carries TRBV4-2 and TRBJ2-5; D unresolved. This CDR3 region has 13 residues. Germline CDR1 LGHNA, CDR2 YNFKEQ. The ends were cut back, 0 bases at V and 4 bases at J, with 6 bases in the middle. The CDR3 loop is CASSQERVETQYF. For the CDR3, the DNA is TGTGCCAGCAGCCAAGAAAGAGTAGAGACCCAGTACTTC.

The CDR3 loop reads CASSGTIYTGELFF. The CDR3 nucleotides are TGTGCCAGCAGCGGGACTATCTACACCGGGGAGCTGTTTTTT. This chain links TRBV14 with TRBJ2-2, with 7 bases aligning to TRBD2. J gave up 3 bases and V 5 bases, and 3 bases lay outside the gene matches. CDR1 and CDR2 (germline): SGHDN, FVKESK. This CDR3 contains 14 residues.

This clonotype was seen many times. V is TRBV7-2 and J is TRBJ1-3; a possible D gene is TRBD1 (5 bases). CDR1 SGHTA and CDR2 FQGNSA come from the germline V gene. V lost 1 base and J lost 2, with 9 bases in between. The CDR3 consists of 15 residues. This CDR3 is CASSLDGGAGNTIYF. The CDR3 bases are TGTGCCAGCAGCTTAGATGGGGGTGCTGGAAACACCATATATTTT. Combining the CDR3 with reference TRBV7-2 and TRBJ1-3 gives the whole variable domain GAGVSQSPSNKVTEKGKDVELRCDPISGHTALYWYRQSLGQGLEFLIYFQGNSAPDKSGLPSDRFSAERTGGSVSTLTIQRTQQEDSAVYLCASSLDGGAGNTIYFGEGSWLTVV.